One T cell receptor beta chain is described in this entry. The antigen remains undetermined. The CDR3 consists of 15 residues. The germline V and J ends were trimmed by 6 bases and 0 bases, with 12 bases remaining between them. CDR1 is MDHEN, CDR2 SYDVKM, per germline. Clones were sequenced by immunoSEQ multiplex PCR, and TCRdb holds only the in-frame ones, with some missing. The sample records 110,000 to 150,000 clones, 93% being singletons. These data come from a study of T cell responses to AZD1222 COVID-19 vaccine. Whole-study context: Pooling of second doses given at about 4 or about 12 weeks was done. Overall study findings and caveats: Clonal diversity may have been underestimated in mostly white British donors. It was only after the peak T cell response that any repertoires were sampled. Reportedly, nearly half of unique spike TCRs recognized epitopes outside B.1.351/B.1.1.7 mutations.

The rearrangement uses TRBV28 and TRBJ1-3, with D possibly matching TRBD1 (6 bases). The origin of this receptor is an adult in good health. The specimen was peripheral blood, collected on day 0 of AZD1222 vaccination. This CDR3 is CASRSWDISGNTIYF. Here the CDR3 DNA reads TGTGCCAGCAGAAGCTGGGACATCTCTGGAAACACCATATATTTT. The whole variable domain, filled in from reference TRBV28 and TRBJ1-3, reads DVKVTQSSRYLVKRTGEKVFLECVQDMDHENMFWYRQDPGLGLRLIYFSYDVKMKEKGDIPEGYSVSREKKERFSLILESASTNQTSMYLCASRSWDISGNTIYFGEGSWLTVV.